This TCR beta chain emerged from a study of blood T cell repertoires in COVID-19. Study-wide context: Specimens from acute and convalescent COVID-19 originated in the United States, Italy and Spain. Nucleic acid was either cDNA or gDNA, and it came from T cells, B-cell-depleted T cells, or PBMCs.

V lost 0 bases and J lost 0, with 11 bases in between. CDR3 length: 16 amino acids. CDR1 is MNHEY and CDR2 is SVGAGI in the germline V gene. The repertoire was sequenced with immunoSEQ multiplex PCR; TCRdb's copy has only in-frame clones and lacks some. Among 240,000 or so clones listed, more than 75% were seen once. The sequence derives from a woman aged 40 to 50 who had recovered from COVID-19. Sequencing was carried out using peripheral blood. The chain links TRBV6-5 to TRBJ1-2; D not certain. CDR3 residues: CASSYSRHPANYGYTF. In nucleotides, the CDR3 is TGTGCCAGCAGTTACTCGAGACACCCAGCTAACTATGGCTACACCTTC.